These T cell receptor beta chains were read from a single sample in a study of cytomegalovirus exposure and HLA in healthy donors. TCRdb's copy holds only in-frame clones and misses some; the assay was immunoSEQ multiplex PCR. The sample consists of about 97,000 clones, 81% of them appearing once. Input material: PBMCs. These receptors were collected from a middle-aged man in good health and CMV-seropositive. CDR3s include the opening cysteine and the closing phenylalanine or tryptophan. A D gene is named only where the DNA matches it firmly. Some rows mark clone size as missing; the rest say once, few, many or name a class of expanded clone.

clone_size | j_call | v_call | d_call | cdr3_nt | cdr3_aa
. | TRBJ2-7 | TRBV6-1 | TRBD1 | TGTGCCAGCAGCACAAGACAGGGGAGCTCCTACGAGCAGTACTTC | CASSTRQGSSYEQYF
few | TRBJ2-3 | TRBV30 | TRBD1 | TGTGCCTGGAGTATTGGGACAGGCAGCGCCCGAACTGGTACGCAGTATTTT | CAWSIGTGSARTGTQYF
. | TRBJ1-1 | TRBV19 | TRBD1 | TGTGCCAGTAGTAACCAGGGACAGGGAAACACTGAAGCTTTCTTT | CASSNQGQGNTEAFF
once | TRBJ1-2 | TRBV7-8 | TRBD1 | TGTGCCAGCAGCCCTCGGACAGGGGGTTCCTATGGCTACACCTTC | CASSPRTGGSYGYTF
. | TRBJ1-5 | TRBV6-1 | . | TGTGCCACTCTCGGGCGGGTTGATCAGCCCCAGCATTTT | CATLGRVDQPQHF
. | TRBJ2-2 | TRBV5-1 | . | TGCGCCAGCAGCTCCGGGGATTGGGGAACCGGGGAGCTGTTTTTT | CASSSGDWGTGELFF
. | TRBJ1-3 | TRBV5-5 | TRBD1 | TGTGCCAGCAGCCCACCCTTGACAGGGGGGAACACCATATATTTT | CASSPPLTGGNTIYF
. | TRBJ1-1 | TRBV30 | . | TGTGCCGCGGACCGGGATAACACTGAAGCTTTCTTT | CAADRDNTEAFF
. | TRBJ2-1 | TRBV4-1 | TRBD2 | TGCGCCAGCAGCCAAGACCCTAGCGGGGGTCCTGAGCAGTTCTTC | CASSQDPSGGPEQFF
. | TRBJ2-3 | TRBV10-1 | TRBD1 | TGCGCCAGCATGGCGGACAGGGCCCGCACAGATACGCAGTATTTT | CASMADRARTDTQYF
few | TRBJ2-1 | TRBV6-6 | TRBD2 | TGTGCCAGCAGTCGACTAGCGGGAGGGCGAAATGAGCAGTTCTTC | CASSRLAGGRNEQFF
. | TRBJ2-7 | TRBV5-1 | . | TGCGCCAGCAGCATCTCGACAGTTAACTACGAGCAGTACTTC | CASSISTVNYEQYF
. | TRBJ2-2 | TRBV27 | TRBD2 | TGTGCCAGCAGTTTGGTAGCGGGGGGTTACACCGGGGAGCTGTTTTTT | CASSLVAGGYTGELFF
. | TRBJ2-3 | TRBV11-2 | TRBD1 | TGTGCCAGCAGCCCGAAGGGGGCCAGTAGCACAGATACGCAGTATTTT | CASSPKGASSTDTQYF
few | TRBJ2-5 | TRBV30 | . | TGTGCCTGGAGTACGGGTCGCCAAGAGACCCAGTACTTC | CAWSTGRQETQYF
. | TRBJ2-1 | TRBV7-6 | TRBD1 | TGTGCCAGCAGCTTAGGGGACAGGGAAAATGAGCAGTTCTTC | CASSLGDRENEQFF
. | TRBJ2-5 | TRBV18 | TRBD1 | TGTGCCAGCTCGTACAGGGGGCCAGAGACCCAGTACTTC | CASSYRGPETQYF
. | TRBJ1-1 | TRBV19 | TRBD1 | TGTGCCAGTAGCACTCTCAGGGGGTCTGAAGCTTTCTTT | CASSTLRGSEAFF
once | TRBJ2-3 | TRBV7-6 | . | TGTGCCAGCAGCTATAGTAGCGCCGATACGCAGTATTTT | CASSYSSADTQYF
. | TRBJ1-1 | TRBV11-2 | . | TGTGCCAGCAGCTTAGGGGTCGTGGGGAGGGCTTTCTTT | CASSLGVVGRAFF
few | TRBJ1-2 | TRBV2 | . | TGTGCCAGCAGTGACGGGGTCGGCTACACCTTC | CASSDGVGYTF
few | TRBJ1-2 | TRBV27 | TRBD1 | TGTGCCAGCAGTTCAGGAAAAGGAGGCAGGGGGGAAGGCTACACCTTC | CASSSGKGGRGEGYTF
. | TRBJ1-1 | TRBV28 | . | TGTGCCAGCACCCAACGACATAGCACTGAAGCTTTCTTT | CASTQRHSTEAFF
. | TRBJ2-5 | TRBV5-1 | . | TGCGCCAGCAGCTTGTACTCACTTGGAGAGACCCAGTACTTC | CASSLYSLGETQYF
. | TRBJ1-3 | TRBV7-6 | . | TGTGCCAGCAGCCCCCCAGGCGACTCTGGAAACACCATATATTTT | CASSPPGDSGNTIYF
few | TRBJ2-3 | TRBV5-6 | TRBD2 | TGTGCCAGCAGCTTGGCCGCTAGCGGGGGGTACACAGATACGCAGTATTTT | CASSLAASGGYTDTQYF
. | TRBJ1-1 | TRBV19 | . | TGTGCCAGTAGTTTCGTGAACACTGAAGCTTTCTTT | CASSFVNTEAFF
few | TRBJ1-1 | TRBV18 | . | TGTGCCAGCTCACCACAGCCTTTGAACACTGAAGCTTTCTTT | CASSPQPLNTEAFF
. | TRBJ1-5 | TRBV19 | TRBD1 | TGTGCCAGTAGGGCAGGGGGGTCTTGGGTCAATCAGCCCCAGCATTTT | CASRAGGSWVNQPQHF
. | TRBJ1-1 | TRBV7-9 | . | TGTGCCAGCAGCTTTCGGAGCGAATGGACTGAAGCTTTCTTT | CASSFRSEWTEAFF
. | TRBJ1-3 | TRBV6-1 | . | TGTGCCAGCAGTGGCCTAGGACAGAGCTCTGGAAACACCATATATTTT | CASSGLGQSSGNTIYF
. | TRBJ1-5 | TRBV18 | . | TGTGCCAGCCGACTCGGACACAACGAAAATCAGCCCCAGCATTTT | CASRLGHNENQPQHF
once | TRBJ2-5 | TRBV4-1 | TRBD2 | TGCGCCAGCAGCCAACAGCGGGAGGGCCCAGAGTCAGAGACCCAGTACTTC | CASSQQREGPESETQYF
. | TRBJ1-4 | TRBV19 | . | TGTGCCAGTAAATTCGGGTTGGCAACTAATGAAAAACTGTTTTTT | CASKFGLATNEKLFF
. | TRBJ2-5 | TRBV9 | . | TGTGCCAGCAGCGTCCGGGTCCTAGAGACCCAGTACTTC | CASSVRVLETQYF
. | TRBJ2-5 | TRBV6-1 | TRBD1 | TGTGCCAGCGGTCAACTGGGACAGGGAACGGAGACCCAGTACTTC | CASGQLGQGTETQYF
. | TRBJ2-3 | TRBV5-1 | TRBD1 | TGCGCCAGCAGCCCCGGACAGGGTTCCACAGATACGCAGTATTTT | CASSPGQGSTDTQYF
. | TRBJ2-1 | TRBV11-3 | TRBD1 | TGTGCCAGCAGCTACGACAGGGGGCGGAATGAGCAGTTCTTC | CASSYDRGRNEQFF
. | TRBJ1-1 | TRBV6-5 | . | TGTGCCAGCAGCAGGGGAGGGTCTGAAGCTTTCTTT | CASSRGGSEAFF
. | TRBJ2-3 | TRBV5-1 | . | TGCGCCAGCAGCTTGCTCCTAGAAACAGATACGCAGTATTTT | CASSLLLETDTQYF
. | TRBJ2-4 | TRBV14 | TRBD1 | TGTGCCAGCAGCCGTTTAGGGGACAGCCAAAACAGTCAGTACTTC | CASSRLGDSQNSQYF
. | TRBJ2-1 | TRBV7-8 | TRBD2 | TGTGCCAGCAGCTTAGTGGGGGGGGGTACCTACAATGAGCAGTTCTTC | CASSLVGGGTYNEQFF
few | TRBJ2-1 | TRBV7-8 | TRBD2 | TGTGCCAGCAGCTTAGTGGGGGGGTTCTACAATGAGCAGTTCTTC | CASSLVGGFYNEQFF
. | TRBJ2-5 | TRBV6-5 | . | TGTGCCAGCAGTCTAGGGGGTTTGGAAGAGACCCAGTACTTC | CASSLGGLEETQYF
. | TRBJ2-5 | TRBV18 | . | TGTGCCAGCTCGCCCAGGGAAGAGACCCAGTACTTC | CASSPREETQYF
few | TRBJ2-7 | TRBV10-1 | . | TGCGCCAGCAGTGATCCCCGGGACTTCTCCTACGAGCAGTACTTC | CASSDPRDFSYEQYF
. | TRBJ1-2 | TRBV28 | TRBD1 | TGTGCCAGCAGTCTTCACCTACAGGGGTCGGGCTACGATGGCTACACCTTC | CASSLHLQGSGYDGYTF
once | TRBJ2-1 | TRBV7-3 | TRBD2 | TGTGCCAGCAGCCCGAACCTGGGACTAGCCAATGAGCAGTTCTTC | CASSPNLGLANEQFF
. | TRBJ1-2 | TRBV7-2 | TRBD1 | TGTGCCAGCAGCGCCATACAGGGGGGCTATGGCTACACCTTC | CASSAIQGGYGYTF
. | TRBJ2-1 | TRBV10-3 | TRBD2 | TGTGCCATCAGTGATCCGGGGACTAGCGGGAGGGACTACAATGAGCAGTTCTTC | CAISDPGTSGRDYNEQFF